This section outlines one TCR beta chain sequence together with its context. The antigen is unknown. This specimen comes from a study of T cell repertoires in cytomegalovirus infection. Background on the study: Public TCR beta signatures indicated both CMV infection and matching HLA type. Study observations and caveats: HLA-C-restricted CMV clonotypes gave the most frequent clonotype in two of eight donors. Using cumulative public TCR beta family frequency, the authors identified those who carried CMV together with the relevant HLA.

This CDR3 region has 14 residues. The V and J ends lost 6 bases and 4 bases, in that order; junction bases with no gene match: 8. Each CDR3 protein gets one entry after TCRdb re-called the reads with MiXCR. The table records approximately 400,000 distinct CDR3 sequences, around 32% of them present only once. The sequence was collected from a human donor in good health (CMV status not recorded). Some clones in this sample may be carry-over from other donors' samples. Source material: PBMCs. The rearrangement links TRBV12-3 or TRBV12-4 to TRBJ2-7; 8 bases map to TRBD1. CDR3 amino acids: CASRADRVRYEQYF. DNA of the CDR3: TGTGCCAGCAGAGCGGACAGGGTACGATACGAGCAGTACTTC.